This is a list of T cell receptor beta chains from one sample in a study of neurological immune-mediated disorders. TCRdb used MiXCR to reprocess the 5' RACE reads, holding one entry per CDR3 protein. The sample includes about 33,000 distinct CDR3 sequences, approximately 1.5% seen only once; the top ten take approximately 9.2%. Material for sequencing was PBMCs. All receptors derive from a woman aged 25 to 39 with multiple sclerosis. CDR3s include the opening cysteine and the closing phenylalanine or tryptophan. D genes are given only for firm matches. Expanded clones get a size class; other rows say once, few or many, or leave the size out.

TRBJ2-1 many NA TRBV19 CASSNHNEQFF TGTGCCAGTAGCAATCACAATGAGCAGTTCTTC
TRBJ1-5 many NA TRBV21-1 CASSSGQVLNQPQHF TGTGCCAGCAGCAGTGGACAGGTGCTCAATCAGCCCCAGCATTTT
TRBJ2-6 many TRBD1 TRBV12-3/TRBV12-4 CASSWDSTFSGANVLTF TGTGCCAGCAGCTGGGACAGCACATTCTCTGGGGCCAACGTCCTGACTTTC
TRBJ2-1 many NA TRBV5-1 CASSPNPGGPYNEQFF TGCGCCAGCAGCCCTAACCCAGGGGGGCCCTATAATGAGCAGTTCTTC
TRBJ2-3 many NA TRBV10-3 CAISVGNTQYF TGTGCCATCAGTGTTGGGAATACGCAGTATTTT
TRBJ2-2 many TRBD1 TRBV5-1 CASSLGQGTGELFF TGCGCCAGCAGCTTGGGACAGGGGACCGGGGAGCTGTTTTTT
TRBJ1-1 many NA TRBV10-3 CAISGQGRGTEAFF TGTGCCATCAGTGGTCAGGGGCGCGGTACTGAAGCTTTCTTT
TRBJ2-1 few TRBD1 TRBV7-7 CASSTGTGITDEQFF TGTGCCAGCAGCACCGGGACAGGGATTACAGATGAGCAGTTCTTC
TRBJ2-3 many TRBD1 TRBV20-1 CSAEGTGRRDTQYF TGCAGTGCCGAGGGGACAGGGAGGAGGGATACGCAGTATTTT
TRBJ2-4 many NA TRBV9 CASSVGGAQNIQYF TGTGCCAGCAGCGTAGGAGGGGCCCAAAACATTCAGTACTTC
TRBJ2-3 many NA TRBV10-3 CATREGGSPSDTQYF TGTGCCACCAGGGAAGGGGGGAGCCCCTCAGATACGCAGTATTTT
TRBJ1-2 NA NA TRBV6-6 CASSSPSQSDGYTF TGTGCCAGCAGTTCCCCGAGCCAATCGGATGGCTACACCTTC
TRBJ2-3 many NA TRBV7-9 CASSAASLNTQYF TGTGCCAGCAGCGCCGCCTCCCTGAATACGCAGTATTTT
TRBJ2-3 many NA TRBV4-1 CASSQTGLTDTQYF TGCGCCAGCAGCCAAACCGGACTGACAGATACGCAGTATTTT
TRBJ1-5 many TRBD1 TRBV20-1 CSATVTGGGQPQHF TGCAGTGCTACAGTAACAGGGGGAGGTCAGCCCCAGCATTTT
TRBJ2-1 many NA TRBV7-2 CASSLPSYHEQFF TGTGCCAGCAGCTTACCTAGTTATCATGAGCAGTTCTTC
TRBJ2-4 many NA TRBV2 CASSVGLKGNIQYF TGTGCCAGCAGTGTTGGGCTAAAGGGGAACATTCAGTACTTC
TRBJ2-3 many NA TRBV11-2 CASSLVPQQADTQYF TGTGCCAGCAGTCTAGTCCCTCAGCAGGCAGATACGCAGTATTTT
TRBJ2-2 many TRBD1 TRBV3-1 CASSQVGQAGELFF TGTGCCAGCAGCCAGGTTGGACAGGCCGGGGAGCTGTTTTTT
TRBJ2-2 many NA TRBV5-1 CASSLVQGSYTGELFF TGCGCCAGCAGCTTGGTTCAGGGTTCATACACCGGGGAGCTGTTTTTT
TRBJ2-3 many TRBD1 TRBV20-1 CSALGTGDPDTQYF TGCAGTGCTCTCGGGACAGGGGACCCAGATACGCAGTATTTT
TRBJ2-2 many TRBD1 TRBV5-1 CASSLRTGRNTGELFF TGCGCCAGCAGCTTGCGGACAGGGAGGAACACCGGGGAGCTGTTTTTT
TRBJ2-2 many TRBD2 TRBV5-1 CASSTGLAGYEGGELFF TGCGCCAGCAGCACGGGACTAGCGGGGTACGAAGGCGGGGAGCTGTTTTTT
TRBJ2-4 many NA TRBV29-1 CSVGDTKNIQYF TGCAGCGTTGGGGACACCAAAAACATTCAGTACTTC
TRBJ2-3 many NA TRBV3-1 CASGGTGTDTQYF TGTGCCAGCGGGGGGACGGGCACAGATACGCAGTATTTT
TRBJ2-3 NA NA TRBV12-2 CASRLGVTGMGDTQYF TGTGCAAGTCGCTTAGGGGTGACAGGAATGGGTGATACGCAGTATTTT
TRBJ1-5 NA TRBD1 TRBV12-3/TRBV12-4 CASSTKGAGQPQHF TGTGCCAGCAGTACCAAGGGGGCAGGTCAGCCCCAGCATTTT
TRBJ2-3 NA NA TRBV4-3 CASSQEGREDTQYF TGCGCCAGCAGCCAAGAGGGCAGGGAGGATACGCAGTATTTT
TRBJ1-2 many NA TRBV20-1 CSAGVPNRPPGYTF TGCAGTGCTGGGGTCCCAAATCGTCCCCCTGGCTACACCTTC
TRBJ2-7 many NA TRBV20-1 CSAEGHLSSYEQYF TGCAGTGCAGAGGGACACCTGAGCTCCTACGAGCAGTACTTC
TRBJ2-7 many TRBD1 TRBV18 CASTDRGGHEQYF TGTGCCAGCACCGACAGGGGTGGCCACGAGCAGTACTTC
TRBJ1-4 many NA TRBV5-1 CASSGASTEEKLFF TGCGCCAGCAGCGGGGCCTCCACGGAAGAAAAACTGTTTTTT
TRBJ2-3 medium-sized TRBD2 TRBV15 CATSRDSGGADTQYF TGTGCCACCAGCAGAGATAGCGGGGGGGCAGATACGCAGTATTTT
TRBJ1-2 many NA TRBV7-9 CASSLVAPVRDGYTF TGTGCCAGCAGCTTAGTAGCCCCGGTTAGGGACGGCTACACCTTC
TRBJ2-3 many NA TRBV9 CASSVSGTDTQYF TGTGCCAGCAGCGTTAGCGGCACAGATACGCAGTATTTT
TRBJ1-2 many NA TRBV20-1 CSAADANYGYTF TGCAGTGCTGCAGATGCTAACTATGGCTACACCTTC
TRBJ2-7 many TRBD1 TRBV5-1 CASSLVAGGEYEQYF TGCGCCAGCAGCTTGGTGGCAGGGGGTGAATACGAGCAGTACTTC
TRBJ2-5 many TRBD1 TRBV12-3/TRBV12-4 CASSLTRTGQETQYF TGTGCCAGCAGCTTAACCCGGACAGGACAAGAGACCCAGTACTTC
TRBJ2-1 many TRBD2 TRBV27 CASSPGGAGYNEQFF TGTGCCAGCAGTCCCGGGGGGGCGGGTTACAATGAGCAGTTCTTC
TRBJ2-6 many NA TRBV10-3 CAISNSANVLTF TGTGCCATCAGTAATTCCGCCAACGTCCTGACTTTC
TRBJ1-2 many TRBD1 TRBV24-1 CATSDRGRDYGYTF TGTGCCACCAGTGACAGGGGGCGCGACTATGGCTACACCTTC
TRBJ1-1 many NA TRBV2 CASRRENTEAFF TGTGCCAGCCGCCGGGAAAACACTGAAGCTTTCTTT
TRBJ2-7 many TRBD1 TRBV5-1 CASSLRTGTYEQYF TGCGCCAGCAGCTTACGGACAGGGACCTACGAGCAGTACTTC
TRBJ1-2 many NA TRBV7-2 CASSLDGGPFGYTF TGTGCCAGCAGCTTAGATGGCGGCCCTTTCGGCTACACCTTC
TRBJ1-1 NA NA TRBV12-2 CASRLTELMNTEAFF TGTGCAAGTCGCTTGACAGAACTTATGAACACTGAAGCTTTCTTT
TRBJ2-2 many TRBD1 TRBV7-2 CASSTTGTANTGELFF TGTGCCAGCAGCACAACCGGGACAGCGAACACCGGGGAGCTGTTTTTT
TRBJ2-2 many TRBD1 TRBV7-9 CASSRDRALTGELFF TGTGCCAGCAGCCGGGACAGGGCGCTGACCGGGGAGCTGTTTTTT
TRBJ1-1 few NA TRBV6-2/TRBV6-3 CASLGLWGTEAFF TGTGCCAGCCTTGGTTTGTGGGGCACTGAAGCTTTCTTT
TRBJ2-7 many NA TRBV20-1 CSAGDRLEQYF TGCAGTGCCGGGGACCGGCTCGAGCAGTACTTC